This TCR beta chain was recorded in a study of T cell changes during pregnancy in multiple sclerosis (dated by TCRdb to 2018 to 2020). Study-level background: The study looked at changes in the T cell repertoire across pregnancy in women with multiple sclerosis.

On this clone itself: The specificity of this receptor is unknown. The sample holds no much larger clone one base away, and base qualities are not on file.

The library came from the immunoSEQ multiplex PCR assay. Imported from immuneACCESS, the table was reduced by TCRdb to in-frame sequences with V and J called. These copies leave out some clones; in studies compared against another copy, an unresolved V gene accounts for under half, and the cause of the remainder is not known. The sample profile shows approximately 59,000 clones; about 93% of them were found once. The top ten clonotypes cover roughly 1.4% of the sample. The CDR3 covers 14 residues, taking in both the cysteine and the phenylalanine. The entry retains the CDR3 DNA only, 42 bases that are in frame from base 1. CDR1 SNHLY and CDR2 FYNNEI were looked up in the germline V gene. V loses 4 bases at its end and J loses 1 base; junction bases beyond the gene matches: 2.

Specimen: peripheral blood, collected in the third trimester of pregnancy. The chain is made from TRBV2 and TRBJ1-1; TRBD1 aligns with 8 central bases. This TCR was sampled from a female donor in good health, enrolled as a control in a pregnancy study. DNA sequence: TGTGCCAGCAGTGTTGGACAGGGGAACACTGAAGCTTTCTTT. This codes for CASSVGQGNTEAFF.